Detailed here is one T cell receptor (beta chain). This CDR3 has 15 residues. Per germline, CDR1 MNHEY and CDR2 SVGAGI. With 4 bases removed from V and 8 bases from J, the gap between germline ends came to 18 bases. This sample stems from a study of early T cells in non-severe SARS-CoV-2 infection. Study information: Sequencing input comprised bulk RNA from unsorted whole blood; chain pairing was not available.

The TCR library protocol attached unique molecular identifiers to the individual cDNA molecules. A single record per CDR3 protein comes from TCRdb applying MiXCR to the 5' RACE reads. The sample records about 54,000 distinct CDR3 sequences, about 7.7% being singletons. V usage is TRBV6-5 and J usage is TRBJ2-1; D call uncertain. This receptor was obtained from an adult who was a healthcare worker with PCR-confirmed SARS-CoV-2 infection or an uninfected control (not recorded which). The sequencing here drew on whole blood, taken at baseline. DNA of the CDR3: TGTGCCAGCAGTTCCTACCAGATGTTCCGCTATGAGCAGTTCTTC. Protein: CASSSYQMFRYEQFF.